This entry concerns a single T cell receptor (beta chain). The target antigen is unknown. Amplified TCR beta CDR3 regions derived from RNA transcripts. The HTBI primer set served for first-round RT-PCR of the TCR CDR3. TCRdb ran MiXCR on the multiplex PCR reads and lists one entry per CDR3 protein. Altogether 350,000 to 400,000 distinct CDR3 sequences are present, about 18% being singletons, with the ten largest covering about 3.7%. It was considered stable Graves' hyperthyroidism when ophthalmopathy did not progress within 18 months. Clinical symptoms, serum thyroxine, TRAb, thyroid ultrasound and orbital computed tomography established diagnosis. This sample was taken from a study of T cells in Graves' hyperthyroidism and ophthalmopathy. Study-level findings and limits: Ophthalmopathy could be told apart from stable hyperthyroidism with a 13 V-J model. In the blood, most expanded thyroid clonotypes above 0.001 appeared as well.

The V gene end was trimmed by 4 bases and the J gene end by 6 bases; junction bases not matched to a gene: 9. This CDR3 is built from 15 residues. Germline V lookup: CDR1 SGHVS, CDR2 FQNEAQ. The sample was blood. The sequence derives from a woman aged 18 to 35 with Graves' hyperthyroidism. The J gene is TRBJ1-5, the V gene TRBV7-8, with 7 bases that match TRBD1. The CDR3 DNA follows: TGTGCCAGCAGCTCCTCGGGACAGCAGAGTCAGCCCCAGCATTTT. This translates into CASSSSGQQSQPQHF.